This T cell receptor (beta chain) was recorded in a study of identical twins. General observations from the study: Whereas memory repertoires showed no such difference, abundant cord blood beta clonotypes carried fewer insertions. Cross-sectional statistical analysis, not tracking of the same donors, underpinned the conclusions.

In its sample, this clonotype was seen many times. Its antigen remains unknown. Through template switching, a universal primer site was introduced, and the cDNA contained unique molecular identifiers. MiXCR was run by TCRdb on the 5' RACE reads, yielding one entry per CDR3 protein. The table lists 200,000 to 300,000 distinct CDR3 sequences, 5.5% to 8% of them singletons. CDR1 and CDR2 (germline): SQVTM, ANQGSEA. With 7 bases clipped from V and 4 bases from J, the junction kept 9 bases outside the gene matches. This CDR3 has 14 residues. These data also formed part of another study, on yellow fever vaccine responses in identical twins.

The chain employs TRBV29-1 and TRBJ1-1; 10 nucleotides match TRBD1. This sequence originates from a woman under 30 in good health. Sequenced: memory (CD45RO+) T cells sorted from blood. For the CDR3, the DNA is TGCAGCGCCGATGCGGACAGGGGGGGCACTGAAGCTTTCTTT. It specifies CSADADRGGTEAFF.